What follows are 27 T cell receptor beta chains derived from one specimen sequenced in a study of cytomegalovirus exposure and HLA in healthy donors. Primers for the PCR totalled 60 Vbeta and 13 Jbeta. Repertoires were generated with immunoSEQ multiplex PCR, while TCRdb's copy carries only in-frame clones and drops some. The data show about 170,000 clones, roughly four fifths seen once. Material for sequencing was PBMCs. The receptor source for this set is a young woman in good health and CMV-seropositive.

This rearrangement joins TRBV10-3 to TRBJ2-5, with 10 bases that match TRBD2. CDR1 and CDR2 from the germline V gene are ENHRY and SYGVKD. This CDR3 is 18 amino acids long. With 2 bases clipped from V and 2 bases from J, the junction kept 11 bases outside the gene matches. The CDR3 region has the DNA TGTGCCATCAGTGAGGGACTAGCGGTGATGCTTGGTCAAGAGACCCAGTACTTC. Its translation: CAISEGLAVMLGQETQYF.

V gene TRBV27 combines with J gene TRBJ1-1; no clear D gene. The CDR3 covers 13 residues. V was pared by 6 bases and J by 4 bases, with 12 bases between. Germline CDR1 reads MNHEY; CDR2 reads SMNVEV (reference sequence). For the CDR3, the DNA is TGTGCCAGCAGGATACAGCAAACCACTGAAGCTTTCTTT. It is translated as CASRIQQTTEAFF.

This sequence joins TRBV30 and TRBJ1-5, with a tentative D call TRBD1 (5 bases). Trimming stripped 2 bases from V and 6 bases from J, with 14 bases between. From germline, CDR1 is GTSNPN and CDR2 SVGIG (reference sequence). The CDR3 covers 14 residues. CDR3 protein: CAWSRGMEGQPQHF. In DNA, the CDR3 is TGTGCCTGGAGTCGGGGGATGGAGGGTCAGCCCCAGCATTTT.

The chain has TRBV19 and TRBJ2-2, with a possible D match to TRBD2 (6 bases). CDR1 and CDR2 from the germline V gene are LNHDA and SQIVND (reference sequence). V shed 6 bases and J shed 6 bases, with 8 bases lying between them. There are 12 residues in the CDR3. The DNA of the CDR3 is TGTGCCAGTAGATGGGGGGCCGGGGAGCTGTTTTTT. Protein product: CASRWGAGELFF.

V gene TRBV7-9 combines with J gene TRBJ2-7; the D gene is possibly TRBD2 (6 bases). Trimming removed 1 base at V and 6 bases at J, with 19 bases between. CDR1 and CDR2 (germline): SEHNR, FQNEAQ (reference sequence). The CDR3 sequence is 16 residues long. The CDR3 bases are TGTGCCAGCAGCTTAGGGGAGGATCCCCACCCCACCGAGCAGTACTTC. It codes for CASSLGEDPHPTEQYF.

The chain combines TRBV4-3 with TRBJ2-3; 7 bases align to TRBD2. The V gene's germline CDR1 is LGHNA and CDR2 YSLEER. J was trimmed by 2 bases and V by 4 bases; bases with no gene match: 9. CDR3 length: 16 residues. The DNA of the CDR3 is TGCGCCAGCAGCCCTAATGGGGGGGTTACCACAGATACGCAGTATTTT. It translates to CASSPNGGVTTDTQYF.

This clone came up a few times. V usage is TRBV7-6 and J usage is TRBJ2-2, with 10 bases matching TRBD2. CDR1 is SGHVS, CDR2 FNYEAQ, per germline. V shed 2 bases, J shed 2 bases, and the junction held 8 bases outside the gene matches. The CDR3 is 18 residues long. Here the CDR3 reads CASSLLLAGTPNTGELFF. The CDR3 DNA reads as TGTGCCAGCAGCTTATTACTAGCGGGGACCCCAAACACCGGGGAGCTGTTTTTT. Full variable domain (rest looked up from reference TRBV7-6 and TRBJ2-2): GAGVSQSPRYKVTKRGQDVALRCDPISGHVSLYWYRQALGQGPEFLTYFNYEAQQDKSGLPNDRFSAERPEGSISTLTIQRTEQRDSAMYRCASSLLLAGTPNTGELFFGEGSRLTVL.

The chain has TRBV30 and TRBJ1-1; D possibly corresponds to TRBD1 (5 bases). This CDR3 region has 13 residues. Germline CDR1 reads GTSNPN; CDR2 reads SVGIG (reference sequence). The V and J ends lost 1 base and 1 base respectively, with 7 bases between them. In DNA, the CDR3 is TGTGCCTGGAGTGGGGGCGGGAACACTGAAGCTTTCTTT. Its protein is CAWSGGGNTEAFF. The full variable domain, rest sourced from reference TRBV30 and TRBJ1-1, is SQTIHQWPATLVQPVGSPLSLECTVEGTSNPNLYWYRQAAGRGLQLLFYSVGIGQISSEVPQNLSASRPQDRQFILSSKKLLLSDSGFYLCAWSGGGNTEAFFGQGTRLTVV.

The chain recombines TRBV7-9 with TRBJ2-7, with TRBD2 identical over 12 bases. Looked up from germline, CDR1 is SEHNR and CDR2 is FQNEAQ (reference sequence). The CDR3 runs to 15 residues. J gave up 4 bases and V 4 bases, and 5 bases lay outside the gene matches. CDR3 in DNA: TGTGCCAGCAGCTGGGGACTAGCGGGTTCTTACGAGCAGTACTTC. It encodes CASSWGLAGSYEQYF. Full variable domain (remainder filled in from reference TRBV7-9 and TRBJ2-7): DTGVSQNPRHKITKRGQNVTFRCDPISEHNRLYWYRQTLGQGPEFLTYFQNEAQLEKSRLLSDRFSAERPKGSFSTLEIQRTEQGDSAMYLCASSWGLAGSYEQYFGPGTRLTVT.

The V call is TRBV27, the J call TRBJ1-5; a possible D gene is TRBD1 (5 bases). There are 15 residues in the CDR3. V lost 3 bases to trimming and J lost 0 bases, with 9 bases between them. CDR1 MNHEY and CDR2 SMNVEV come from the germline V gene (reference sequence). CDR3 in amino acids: CASSLWGVSNQPQHF. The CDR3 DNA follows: TGTGCCAGCAGTTTGTGGGGGGTTAGCAATCAGCCCCAGCATTTT.

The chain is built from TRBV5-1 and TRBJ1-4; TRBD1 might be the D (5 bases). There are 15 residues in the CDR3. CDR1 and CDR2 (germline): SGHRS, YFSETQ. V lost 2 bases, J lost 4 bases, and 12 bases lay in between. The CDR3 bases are TGCGCCAGCAGCTTACCGACAGTTGATAATGAAAAACTGTTTTTT. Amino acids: CASSLPTVDNEKLFF.

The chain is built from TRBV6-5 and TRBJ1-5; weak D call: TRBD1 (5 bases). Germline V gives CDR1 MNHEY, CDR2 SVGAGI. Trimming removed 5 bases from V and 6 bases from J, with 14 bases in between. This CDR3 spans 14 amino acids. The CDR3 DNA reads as TGTGCCAGCAGTCCTTCTGGAGGGACTCAGCCCCAGCATTTT. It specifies CASSPSGGTQPQHF.

The CDR3 DNA follows: TGTGCCAGCTCGGGGACAGGGGGAGTCACCGGGGAGCTGTTTTTT. Its protein product is CASSGTGGVTGELFF. The genes are TRBV19 and TRBJ2-2; 11 nucleotides match TRBD1. The germline gives CDR1 LNHDA, CDR2 SQIVND (reference sequence). J was trimmed by 4 bases and V by 9 bases; bases with no gene match: 7. The CDR3 covers 15 residues.

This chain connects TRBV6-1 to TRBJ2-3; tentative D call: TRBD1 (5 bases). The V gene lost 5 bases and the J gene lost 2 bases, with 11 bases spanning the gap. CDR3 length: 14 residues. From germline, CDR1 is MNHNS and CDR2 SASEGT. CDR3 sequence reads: CASSQGTNTDTQYF. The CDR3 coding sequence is TGTGCCAGCAGTCAGGGAACTAACACAGATACGCAGTATTTT.

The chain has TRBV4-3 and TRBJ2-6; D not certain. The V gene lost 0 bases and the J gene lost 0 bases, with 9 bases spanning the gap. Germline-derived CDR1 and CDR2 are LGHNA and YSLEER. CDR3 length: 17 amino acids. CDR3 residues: CASSQDRSLSGANVLTF. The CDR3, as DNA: TGCGCCAGCAGCCAAGATCGCAGTCTCTCTGGGGCCAACGTCCTGACTTTC.

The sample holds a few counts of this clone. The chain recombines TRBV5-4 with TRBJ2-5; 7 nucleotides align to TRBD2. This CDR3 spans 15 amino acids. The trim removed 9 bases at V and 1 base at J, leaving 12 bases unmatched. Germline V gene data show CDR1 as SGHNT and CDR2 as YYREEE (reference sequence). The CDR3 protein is CATAGNSGAQETQYF. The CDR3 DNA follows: TGTGCCACCGCCGGGAACAGCGGGGCCCAAGAGACCCAGTACTTC. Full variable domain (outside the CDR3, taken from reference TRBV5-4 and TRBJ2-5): ETGVTQSPTHLIKTRGQQVTLRCSSQSGHNTVSWYQQALGQGPQFIFQYYREEENGRGNFPPRFSGLQFPNYSSELNVNALELDDSALYLCATAGNSGAQETQYFGPGTRLLVL.

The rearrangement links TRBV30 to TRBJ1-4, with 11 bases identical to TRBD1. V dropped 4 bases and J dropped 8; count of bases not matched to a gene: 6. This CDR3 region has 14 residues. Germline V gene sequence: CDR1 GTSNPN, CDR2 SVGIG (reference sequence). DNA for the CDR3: TGTGCCTGGACCCTCGGGACAGGGGGAGAAAAACTGTTTTTT. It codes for CAWTLGTGGEKLFF.

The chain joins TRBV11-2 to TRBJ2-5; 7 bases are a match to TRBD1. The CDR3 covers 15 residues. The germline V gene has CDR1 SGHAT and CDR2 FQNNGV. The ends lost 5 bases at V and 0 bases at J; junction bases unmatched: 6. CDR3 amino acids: CASSPMTGYQETQYF. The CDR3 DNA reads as TGTGCCAGCAGCCCAATGACAGGGTACCAAGAGACCCAGTACTTC.

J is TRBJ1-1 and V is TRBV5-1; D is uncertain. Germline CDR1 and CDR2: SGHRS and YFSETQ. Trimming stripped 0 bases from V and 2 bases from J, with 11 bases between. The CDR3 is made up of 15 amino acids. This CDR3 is CASSLGRKLNTEAFF. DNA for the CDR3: TGCGCCAGCAGCTTGGGACGGAAACTAAACACTGAAGCTTTCTTT.

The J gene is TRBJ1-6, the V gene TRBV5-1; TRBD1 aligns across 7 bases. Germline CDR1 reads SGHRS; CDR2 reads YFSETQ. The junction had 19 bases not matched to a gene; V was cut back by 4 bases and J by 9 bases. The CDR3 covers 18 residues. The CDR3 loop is CASSPEDGTSGDSSPLHF. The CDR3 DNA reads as TGCGCCAGCAGCCCCGAGGATGGGACCTCAGGGGACAGTTCACCCCTCCACTTT.

CDR3 nucleotides: TGTGCCAGCAGTTTAGCGGGGGGGTATGATACGCAGTATTTT. It is translated as CASSLAGGYDTQYF. This chain connects TRBV28 to TRBJ2-3, with TRBD2 matching over 9 bases. The CDR3 sequence is 14 residues long. Germline values: CDR1 MDHEN, CDR2 SYDVKM. V was clipped by 2 bases and J by 6 bases; unmatched bases: 3.

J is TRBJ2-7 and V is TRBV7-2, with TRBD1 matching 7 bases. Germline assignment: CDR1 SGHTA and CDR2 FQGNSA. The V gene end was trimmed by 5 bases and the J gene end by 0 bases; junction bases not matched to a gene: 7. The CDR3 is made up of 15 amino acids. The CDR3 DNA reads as TGTGCCAGCAGCCCCAGGACAGGCCTCTCCTACGAGCAGTACTTC. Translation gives CASSPRTGLSYEQYF.

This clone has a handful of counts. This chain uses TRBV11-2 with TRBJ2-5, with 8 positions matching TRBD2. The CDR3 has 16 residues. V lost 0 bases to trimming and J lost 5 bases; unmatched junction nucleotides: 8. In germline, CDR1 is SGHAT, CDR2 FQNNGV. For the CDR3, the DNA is TGTGCCAGCAGCTTAGATCCGGGGGGGTATCCTGAGACCCAGTACTTC. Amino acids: CASSLDPGGYPETQYF.

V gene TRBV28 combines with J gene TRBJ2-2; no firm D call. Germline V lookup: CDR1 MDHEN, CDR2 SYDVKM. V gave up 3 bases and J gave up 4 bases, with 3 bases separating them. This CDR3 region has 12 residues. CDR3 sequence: CASSFLTGELFF. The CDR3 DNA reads TGTGCCAGCAGTTTTCTCACCGGGGAGCTGTTTTTT.

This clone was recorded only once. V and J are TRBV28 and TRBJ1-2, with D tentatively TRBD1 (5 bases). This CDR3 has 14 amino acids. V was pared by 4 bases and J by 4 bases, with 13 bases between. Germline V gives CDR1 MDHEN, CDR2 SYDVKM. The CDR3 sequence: CASSSPGFTYGYTF. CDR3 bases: TGTGCCAGCAGTTCACCAGGGTTCACCTATGGCTACACCTTC.

CDR3 in amino acids: CASSTSGGQYNEQFF. The CDR3 coding sequence is TGTGCCAGCAGCACAAGCGGGGGGCAATACAATGAGCAGTTCTTC. The chain has TRBV7-2 and TRBJ2-1; the match to TRBD2 covers 9 bases. CDR3 length: 15 amino acids. Germline V CDR1 and CDR2: SGHTA, FQGNSA. V dropped 5 bases and J dropped 4; count of bases not matched to a gene: 6.

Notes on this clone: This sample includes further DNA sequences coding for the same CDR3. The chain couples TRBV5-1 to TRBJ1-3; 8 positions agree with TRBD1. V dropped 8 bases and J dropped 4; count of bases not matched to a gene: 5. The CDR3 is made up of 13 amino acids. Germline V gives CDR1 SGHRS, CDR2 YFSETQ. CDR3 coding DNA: TGCGCCAGTTCGGACAGGGTAGGAAACACCATATATTTT. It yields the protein CASSDRVGNTIYF. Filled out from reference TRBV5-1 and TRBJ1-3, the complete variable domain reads KAGVTQTPRYLIKTRGQQVTLSCSPISGHRSVSWYQQTPGQGLQFLFEYFSETQRNKGNFPGRFSGRQFSNSRSEMNVSTLELGDSALYLCASSDRVGNTIYFGEGSWLTVV.